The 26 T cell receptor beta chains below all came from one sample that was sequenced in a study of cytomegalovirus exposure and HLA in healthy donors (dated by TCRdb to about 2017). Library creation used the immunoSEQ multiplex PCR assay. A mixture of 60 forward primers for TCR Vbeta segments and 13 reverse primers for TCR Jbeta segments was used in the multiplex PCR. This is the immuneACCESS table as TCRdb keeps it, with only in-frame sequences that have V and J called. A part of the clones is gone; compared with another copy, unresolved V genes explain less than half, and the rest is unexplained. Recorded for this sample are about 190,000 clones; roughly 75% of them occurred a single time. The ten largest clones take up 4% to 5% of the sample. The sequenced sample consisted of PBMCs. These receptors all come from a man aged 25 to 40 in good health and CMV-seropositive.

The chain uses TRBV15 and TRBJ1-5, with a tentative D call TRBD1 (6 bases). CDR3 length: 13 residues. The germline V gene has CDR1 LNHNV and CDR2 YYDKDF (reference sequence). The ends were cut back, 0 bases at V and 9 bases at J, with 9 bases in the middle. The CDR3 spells CATSRDRGGPQHF. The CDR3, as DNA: TGTGCCACCAGCAGAGATAGAGGGGGGCCCCAGCATTTT.

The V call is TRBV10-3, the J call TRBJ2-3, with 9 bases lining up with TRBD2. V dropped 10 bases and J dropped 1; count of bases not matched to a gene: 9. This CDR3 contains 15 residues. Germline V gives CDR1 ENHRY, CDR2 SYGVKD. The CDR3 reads CATGLAGRGTDTQYF. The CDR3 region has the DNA TGTGCCACTGGGCTAGCGGGGAGGGGCACAGATACGCAGTATTTT.

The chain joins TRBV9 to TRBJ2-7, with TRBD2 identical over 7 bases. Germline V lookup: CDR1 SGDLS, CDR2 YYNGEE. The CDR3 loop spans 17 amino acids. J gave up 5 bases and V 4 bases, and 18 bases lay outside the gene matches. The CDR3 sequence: CASSPGGREGPMNEQYF. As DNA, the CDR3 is TGTGCCAGCAGCCCCGGGGGGAGGGAGGGCCCGATGAACGAGCAGTACTTC. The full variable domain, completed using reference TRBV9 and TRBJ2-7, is DSGVTQTPKHLITATGQRVTLRCSPRSGDLSVYWYQQSLDQGLQFLIQYYNGEERAKGNILERFSAQQFPDLHSELNLSSLELGDSALYFCASSPGGREGPMNEQYFGPGTRLTVT.

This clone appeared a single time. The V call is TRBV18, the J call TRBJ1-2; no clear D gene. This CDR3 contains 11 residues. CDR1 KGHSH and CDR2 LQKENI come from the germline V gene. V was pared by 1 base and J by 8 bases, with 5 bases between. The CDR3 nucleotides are TGTGCCAGCTCACCACAGGAGGGCTACACCTTC. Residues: CASSPQEGYTF.

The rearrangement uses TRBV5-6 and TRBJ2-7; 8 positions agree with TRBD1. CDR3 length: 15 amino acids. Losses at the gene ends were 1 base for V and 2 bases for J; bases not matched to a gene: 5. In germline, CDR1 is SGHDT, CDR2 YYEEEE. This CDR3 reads CASSLLDRAAYEQYF. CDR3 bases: TGTGCCAGCAGCTTGTTGGACAGGGCCGCCTACGAGCAGTACTTC.

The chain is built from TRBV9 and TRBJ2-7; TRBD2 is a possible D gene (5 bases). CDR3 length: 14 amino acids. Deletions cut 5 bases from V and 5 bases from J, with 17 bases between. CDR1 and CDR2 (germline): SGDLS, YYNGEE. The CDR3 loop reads CASSRDLFGDEQYF. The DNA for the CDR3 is TGTGCCAGCAGTAGGGATCTTTTCGGGGACGAGCAGTACTTC.

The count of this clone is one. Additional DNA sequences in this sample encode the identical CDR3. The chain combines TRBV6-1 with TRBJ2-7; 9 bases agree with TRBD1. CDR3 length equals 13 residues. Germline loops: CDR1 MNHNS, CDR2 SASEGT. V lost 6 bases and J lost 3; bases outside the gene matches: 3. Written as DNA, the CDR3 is TGTGCCAGCAGCCTGGACAGGGGCTACGAGCAGTACTTC. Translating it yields CASSLDRGYEQYF.

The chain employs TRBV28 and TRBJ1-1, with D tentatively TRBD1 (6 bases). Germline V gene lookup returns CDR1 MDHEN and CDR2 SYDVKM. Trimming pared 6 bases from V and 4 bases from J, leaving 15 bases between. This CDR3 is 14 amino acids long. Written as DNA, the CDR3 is TGTGCCAGCAGGCCGGACAGAGAGGGCACTGAAGCTTTCTTT. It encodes CASRPDREGTEAFF.

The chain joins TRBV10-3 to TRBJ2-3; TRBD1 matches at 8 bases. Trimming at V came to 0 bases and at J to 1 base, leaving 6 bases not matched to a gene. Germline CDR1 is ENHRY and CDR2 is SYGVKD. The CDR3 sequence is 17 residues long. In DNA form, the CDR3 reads TGTGCCATCAGTGAGTCGGACAGGGAATATGGCACAGATACGCAGTATTTT. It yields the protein CAISESDREYGTDTQYF.

The chain's CDR3 is CASSPVRTGGIHEQYF. In DNA, the CDR3 is TGTGCCAGCAGTCCCGTTAGGACAGGGGGCATCCACGAGCAGTACTTC. This chain connects TRBV6-4 to TRBJ2-7, with 11 bases lining up with TRBD1. CDR3 length equals 16 residues. The J segment lost 5 bases and the V segment lost 5 bases, leaving 11 bases of the junction unmatched. Germline CDR1 reads MRHNA; CDR2 reads SNTAGT.

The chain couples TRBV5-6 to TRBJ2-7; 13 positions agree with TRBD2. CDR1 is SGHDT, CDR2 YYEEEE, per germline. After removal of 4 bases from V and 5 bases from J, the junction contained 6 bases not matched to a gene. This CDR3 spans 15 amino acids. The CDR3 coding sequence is TGTGCCAGCAGCCCAGGACTAGCGGGAGCTAACGAGCAGTACTTC. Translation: CASSPGLAGANEQYF.

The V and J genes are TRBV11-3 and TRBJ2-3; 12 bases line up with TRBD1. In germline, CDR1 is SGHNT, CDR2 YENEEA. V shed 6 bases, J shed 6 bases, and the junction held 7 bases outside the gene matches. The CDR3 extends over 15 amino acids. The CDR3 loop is CASSTGTGGSDTQYF. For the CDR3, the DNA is TGTGCCAGCAGTACCGGGACAGGGGGCTCTGATACGCAGTATTTT.

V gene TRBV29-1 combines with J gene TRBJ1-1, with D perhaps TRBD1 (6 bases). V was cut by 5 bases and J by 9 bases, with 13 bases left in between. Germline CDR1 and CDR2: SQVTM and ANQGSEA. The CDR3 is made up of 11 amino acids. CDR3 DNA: TGCAGCGTTCCGTTCGGACAGCAAGCTTTCTTT. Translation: CSVPFGQQAFF. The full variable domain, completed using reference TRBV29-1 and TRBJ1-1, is SAVISQKPSRDICQRGTSLTIQCQVDSQVTMMFWYRQQPGQSLTLIATANQGSEATYESGFVIDKFPISRPNLTFSTLTVSNMSPEDSSIYLCSVPFGQQAFFGQGTRLTVV.

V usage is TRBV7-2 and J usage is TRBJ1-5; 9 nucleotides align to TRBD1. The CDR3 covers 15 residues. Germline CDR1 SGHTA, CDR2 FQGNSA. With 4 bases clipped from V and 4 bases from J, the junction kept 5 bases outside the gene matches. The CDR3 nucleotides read TGTGCCAGCAGCTCAAGGACAGGGGTAAATCAGCCCCAGCATTTT. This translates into CASSSRTGVNQPQHF.

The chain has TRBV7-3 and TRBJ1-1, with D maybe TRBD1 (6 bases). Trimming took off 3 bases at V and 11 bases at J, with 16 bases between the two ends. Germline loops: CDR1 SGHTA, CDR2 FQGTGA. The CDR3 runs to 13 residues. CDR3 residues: CASSLGPQGYAFF. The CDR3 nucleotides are TGTGCCAGCAGCTTGGGGCCTCAGGGGTACGCTTTCTTT.

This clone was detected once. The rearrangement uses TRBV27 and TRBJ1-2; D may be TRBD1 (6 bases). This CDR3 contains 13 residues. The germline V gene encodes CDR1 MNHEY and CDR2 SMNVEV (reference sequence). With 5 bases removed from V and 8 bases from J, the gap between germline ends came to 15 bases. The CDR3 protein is CASSLGGGRGYTF. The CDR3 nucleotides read TGTGCCAGCAGTCTGGGCGGGGGGCGCGGCTACACCTTC.

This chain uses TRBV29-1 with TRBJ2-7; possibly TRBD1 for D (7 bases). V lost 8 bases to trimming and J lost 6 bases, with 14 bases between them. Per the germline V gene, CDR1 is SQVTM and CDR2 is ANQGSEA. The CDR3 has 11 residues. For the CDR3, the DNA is TGCAGCATCCTCAGGGGGGCCGAGCAGTACTTC. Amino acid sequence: CSILRGAEQYF.

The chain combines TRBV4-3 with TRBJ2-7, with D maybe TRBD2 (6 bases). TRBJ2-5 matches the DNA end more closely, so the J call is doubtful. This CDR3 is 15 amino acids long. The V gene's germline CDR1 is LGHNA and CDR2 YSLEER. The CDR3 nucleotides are TGCGCCAGCAGCCAAGATGGGGAGGATCCAGAGACCCAGTACTTC. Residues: CASSQDGEDPETQYF.

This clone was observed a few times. This CDR3 is CASSPTTRNEQFF. The CDR3 bases are TGTGCCAGCAGCCCTACGACGAGGAATGAGCAGTTCTTC. The chain joins TRBV7-6 to TRBJ2-1; D is unresolved. Germline V CDR1 and CDR2: SGHVS, FNYEAQ. CDR3 length: 13 residues. V was clipped by 5 bases and J by 7 bases, with 12 bases between them.

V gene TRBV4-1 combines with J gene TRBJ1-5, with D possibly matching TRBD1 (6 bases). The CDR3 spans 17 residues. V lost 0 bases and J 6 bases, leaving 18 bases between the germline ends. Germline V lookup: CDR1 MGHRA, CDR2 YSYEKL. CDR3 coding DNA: TGCGCCAGCAGCCAAGATCTCAGGCAGGGGAGTACTCAGCCCCAGCATTTT. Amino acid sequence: CASSQDLRQGSTQPQHF.

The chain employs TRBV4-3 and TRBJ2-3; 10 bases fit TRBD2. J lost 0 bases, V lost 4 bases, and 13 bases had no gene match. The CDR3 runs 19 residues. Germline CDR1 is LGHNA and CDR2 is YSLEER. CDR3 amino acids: CASSLYWRTSGPSTDTQYF. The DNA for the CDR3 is TGCGCCAGCAGCCTATACTGGCGGACTAGCGGACCTAGCACAGATACGCAGTATTTT.

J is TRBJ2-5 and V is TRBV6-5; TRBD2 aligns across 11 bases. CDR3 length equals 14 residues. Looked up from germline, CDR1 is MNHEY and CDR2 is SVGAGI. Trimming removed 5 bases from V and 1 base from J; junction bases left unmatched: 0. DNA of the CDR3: TGTGCCAGCAGTGGACTAGCGGGCCAAGAGACCCAGTACTTC. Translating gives CASSGLAGQETQYF.

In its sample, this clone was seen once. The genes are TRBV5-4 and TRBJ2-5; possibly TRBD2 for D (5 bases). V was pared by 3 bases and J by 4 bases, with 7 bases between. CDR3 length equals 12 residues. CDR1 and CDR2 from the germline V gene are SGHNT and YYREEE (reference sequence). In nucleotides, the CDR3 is TGTGCCAGCAGCTCCCGGGGAGAGACCCAGTACTTC. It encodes CASSSRGETQYF.

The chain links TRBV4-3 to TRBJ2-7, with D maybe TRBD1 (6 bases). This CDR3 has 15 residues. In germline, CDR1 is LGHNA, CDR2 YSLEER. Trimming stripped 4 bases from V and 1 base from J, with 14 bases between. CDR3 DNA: TGCGCCAGCAGCCCGGCCCGGCAGGGGTCCTACGAGCAGTACTTC. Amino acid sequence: CASSPARQGSYEQYF.

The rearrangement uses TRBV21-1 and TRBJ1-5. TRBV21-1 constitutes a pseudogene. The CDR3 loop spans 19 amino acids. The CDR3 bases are TGTGCCAGCAGCAGATCTAGACCAAACCCCACCGGCCCTCTTCAGCCCCAGCATTTT. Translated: CASSRSRPNPTGPLQPQHF.

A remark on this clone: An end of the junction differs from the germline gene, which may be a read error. The CDR3 DNA is TGTTCCAGCAGGCCCGGGTGGCACTTTCCCACTTCCTACGAGCAGTACTTC. Translation gives CSSRPGWHFPTSYEQYF. The chain carries TRBV7-9 and TRBJ2-7; D remains unclear. The germline gives CDR1 SEHNR, CDR2 FQNEAQ (reference sequence). The CDR3 is 17 amino acids.